This T cell receptor (beta chain) was identified during a study of brain T cells in children with intractable seizures. Points from the study as a whole: Viral specificity was inferred only from CDR3 similarity; HCMV serostatus was unknown. Absence of clones before surgery may stem from lower sequencing depth.

On this clone: Its target is unknown.

The ends lost 4 bases at V and 7 bases at J; junction bases unmatched: 10. The CDR3 covers 15 residues. Germline CDR1 SGHTA, CDR2 FQGNSA. Time point meaning: blood from clinic visit 5 months post-surgery; TSC patient then seizure free. Pre-surgery treatment included at least one anti-epileptic drug. The repertoire was sequenced with immunoSEQ multiplex PCR; TCRdb's copy has only in-frame clones and lacks some. This sample has 340,000 or so clones, with nearly 95% found just once. The sequenced sample was peripheral blood, obtained about 5 months after surgery. The TCR comes from a boy under two years old with tuberous sclerosis and intractable seizures. This chain uses TRBV7-2 with TRBJ2-7; 10 bases fit TRBD1. Here the CDR3 DNA reads TGTGCCAGCAGCTGGGACAGGGGATATCTCTGGGAGCAGTACTTC. Its protein product is CASSWDRGYLWEQYF.